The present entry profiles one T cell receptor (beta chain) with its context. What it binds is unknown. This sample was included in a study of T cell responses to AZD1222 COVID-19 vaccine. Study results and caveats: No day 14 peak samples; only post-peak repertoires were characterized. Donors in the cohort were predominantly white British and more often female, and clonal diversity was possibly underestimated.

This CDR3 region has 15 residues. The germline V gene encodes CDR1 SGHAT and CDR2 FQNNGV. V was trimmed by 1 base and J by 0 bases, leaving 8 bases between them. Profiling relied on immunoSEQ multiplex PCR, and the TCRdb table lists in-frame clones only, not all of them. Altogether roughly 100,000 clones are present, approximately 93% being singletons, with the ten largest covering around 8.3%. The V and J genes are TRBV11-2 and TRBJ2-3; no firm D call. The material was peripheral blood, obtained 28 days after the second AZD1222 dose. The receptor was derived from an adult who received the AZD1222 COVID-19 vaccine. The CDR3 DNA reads TGTGCCAGCAGCTTAGCCCAATTTAGCACAGATACGCAGTATTTT. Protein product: CASSLAQFSTDTQYF.